The T cell receptor (beta chain) described here comes from a study of cytotoxic CD8 clonotypes in ibrutinib-treated CLL. Study in general: Response was recorded as partial in approximately 25 patients and complete in 2; at median about 64 months, approximately 15 remained remitted and approximately 12 had progressed. General study findings and limits: Private clonotypes, not public ones, expanded at ibrutinib response.

Libraries were prepared by immunoSEQ multiplex PCR; TCRdb keeps only in-frame clonotypes and omits some of them. The profile shows 150,000 to 200,000 clones, around nine tenths of them singletons. The CDR3 contains 15 residues. Germline CDR1 and CDR2: SGDLS and YYNGEE. V gave up 3 bases and J gave up 6 bases; unmatched junction bases: 4. Concerning this clone itself: The antigen remains unidentified.

Material: PBMCs, obtained at disease progression, from a patient treated with ibrutinib. The origin of this receptor is a human donor with chronic lymphocytic leukemia. The chain links TRBV9 to TRBJ1-4, with TRBD1 matching 11 bases. CDR3 region: CASSDRTGGDEKLFF. The CDR3 bases are TGTGCCAGCAGCGACCGGACAGGGGGCGATGAAAAACTGTTTTTT.